The 3 T cell receptor beta chains given below trace back to one sample, sequenced in a study of CD8 T cells in Susac syndrome. RNA was extracted with the RNeasy kit, and a quantity of about 0.45 to 1 ug was reverse transcribed using random hexamers. TCRdb reanalysed the immunoSEQ multiplex PCR reads using MiXCR and keeps one entry per CDR3 protein. The sample includes 85,000 to 90,000 distinct CDR3 sequences, approximately 92% of them seen just once. Sequenced material: CD8+ T cells from PBMCs. The origin of the receptors is a human donor in good health.

This chain uses TRBV6-5 with TRBJ2-3; D not resolved. The CDR3 is made up of 14 amino acids. The V end was cut by 3 bases, the J end by 6 bases, with 13 bases between. CDR1 is MNHEY and CDR2 is SVGAGI in the germline V gene. The CDR3 region is CASSYGPSTDTQYF. In DNA form, the CDR3 reads TGTGCCAGCAGTTATGGGCCAAGTACGGATACGCAGTATTTT.

V is TRBV9 and J is TRBJ2-3; D assignment may be TRBD1 or TRBD2 (5 bases each). CDR1 SGDLS and CDR2 YYNGEE come from the germline V gene. Trimming pared 2 bases from V and 4 bases from J, leaving 14 bases between. The CDR3 sequence is 15 residues long. CDR3 protein: CASSVQVGGADTQYF. As DNA, the CDR3 is TGTGCCAGCAGCGTCCAAGTTGGGGGAGCAGATACGCAGTATTTT. Variable domain in full (rest from reference TRBV9 and TRBJ2-3): DSGVTQTPKHLITATGQRVTLRCSPRSGDLSVYWYQQSLDQGLQFLIQYYNGEERAKGNILERFSAQQFPDLHSELNLSSLELGDSALYFCASSVQVGGADTQYFGPGTRLTVL.

This clonotype has only one observation. The chain combines TRBV21-1 with TRBJ2-2; the table's D call, TRBD1, was not checked against the DNA. TRBV21-1 counts as a pseudogene. The CDR3 loop spans 14 amino acids. CDR3 in amino acids: CASSKAQGSGELFF. The CDR3 DNA reads TGTGCCAGCAGCAAAGCACAGGGTTCCGGGGAGCTGTTTTTT.